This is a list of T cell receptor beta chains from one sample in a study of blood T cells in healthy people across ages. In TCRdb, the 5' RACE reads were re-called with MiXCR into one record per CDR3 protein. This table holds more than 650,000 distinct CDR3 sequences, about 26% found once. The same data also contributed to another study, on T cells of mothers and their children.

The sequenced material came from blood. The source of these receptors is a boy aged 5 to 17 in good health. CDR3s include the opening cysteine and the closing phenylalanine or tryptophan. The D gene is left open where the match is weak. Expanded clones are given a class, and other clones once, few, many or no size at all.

CDR3nt: TGTGCCAGCAGCAGACTAGCGGGGTTCTACGAGCAGTACTTC
CDR3aa: CASSRLAGFYEQYF
d_gene: TRBD2
abundance: few
len: 14
v_gene: TRBV7-2
j_gene: TRBJ2-7

CDR3nt: TGCGCCTCTGGGCAGGGACAGGGGTACGACGAGCAGTACTTC
CDR3aa: CASGQGQGYDEQYF
d_gene: TRBD1
abundance: -
len: 14
v_gene: TRBV5-1
j_gene: TRBJ2-7

CDR3nt: TGTGCCAGCAGCTTAGTTGGTCCTGACAATGAGCAGTTCTTC
CDR3aa: CASSLVGPDNEQFF
d_gene: -
abundance: -
len: 14
v_gene: TRBV7-9
j_gene: TRBJ2-1

CDR3nt: TGTGCCAGCAGTGAAGCACGCGAGCAGTTCTTC
CDR3aa: CASSEAREQFF
d_gene: -
abundance: few
len: 11
v_gene: TRBV2
j_gene: TRBJ2-1

CDR3nt: TGTGCCAGCAGCCGCCGACTAGCGGGAGAAGATACGCAGTATTTT
CDR3aa: CASSRRLAGEDTQYF
d_gene: TRBD2
abundance: -
len: 15
v_gene: TRBV3-1
j_gene: TRBJ2-3

CDR3nt: TGCGCCAGCAGCAAGACCTATACAGGGGAGATAGCCAAAAACATTCAGTACTTC
CDR3aa: CASSKTYTGEIAKNIQYF
d_gene: TRBD1
abundance: -
len: 18
v_gene: TRBV5-1
j_gene: TRBJ2-4

CDR3nt: TGTGCCATCAGTGAGAGGCAGCGGGGTTCAGGATTGGAGACCCAGTACTTC
CDR3aa: CAISERQRGSGLETQYF
d_gene: TRBD2
abundance: few
len: 17
v_gene: TRBV10-3
j_gene: TRBJ2-5

CDR3nt: TGTGCCACCAGTGACGGCGGGAGTTTCTACAATGCGCAGTTCTTC
CDR3aa: CATSDGGSFYNAQFF
d_gene: TRBD2
abundance: -
len: 15
v_gene: TRBV24-1
j_gene: TRBJ2-1

CDR3nt: TGTGCCAGCAGCCTGGGTGGAGACTCTGGAAACACCATATATTTT
CDR3aa: CASSLGGDSGNTIYF
d_gene: -
abundance: -
len: 15
v_gene: TRBV7-2
j_gene: TRBJ1-3

CDR3nt: TGCGCCAGCAGCTTGAGGTCGGGCCGACAGCTCGGGCGGGGGGGCCTAGTTGAAGAGACCCAGTACTTC
CDR3aa: CASSLRSGRQLGRGGLVEETQYF
d_gene: TRBD2
abundance: -
len: 23
v_gene: TRBV5-1
j_gene: TRBJ2-5

CDR3nt: TGTGCCAGCAGCGTGGGACTAGCGGACCAAGAGACCCAGTACTTC
CDR3aa: CASSVGLADQETQYF
d_gene: TRBD2
abundance: few
len: 15
v_gene: TRBV9
j_gene: TRBJ2-5

CDR3nt: TGTGCCAGCAGTTCCTCAAACTATGGCTACACCTTC
CDR3aa: CASSSSNYGYTF
d_gene: -
abundance: -
len: 12
v_gene: TRBV12-3/TRBV12-4
j_gene: TRBJ1-2

CDR3nt: TGTGCCTTCGGACAGGGAGGAGAGACCCAGTACTTC
CDR3aa: CAFGQGGETQYF
d_gene: TRBD1
abundance: few
len: 12
v_gene: TRBV30
j_gene: TRBJ2-5

CDR3nt: TGTGCCAGCAGCGGACAGGGGAGTTCGCGCTACACCTTC
CDR3aa: CASSGQGSSRYTF
d_gene: TRBD1
abundance: few
len: 13
v_gene: TRBV2
j_gene: TRBJ1-2

CDR3nt: TGCAGCGTTGAGGCAGGGGGCAAAAACATTCAGTACTTC
CDR3aa: CSVEAGGKNIQYF
d_gene: TRBD1
abundance: -
len: 13
v_gene: TRBV29-1
j_gene: TRBJ2-4

CDR3nt: TGCAGCGTTGCGGGACAGGGGACCACAGATACGCAGTATTTT
CDR3aa: CSVAGQGTTDTQYF
d_gene: TRBD1
abundance: -
len: 14
v_gene: TRBV29-1
j_gene: TRBJ2-3

CDR3nt: TGTGCCAGCAGCCAAGTGGTAGGGACCAAAAACATTCAGTACTTC
CDR3aa: CASSQVVGTKNIQYF
d_gene: -
abundance: -
len: 15
v_gene: TRBV3-1
j_gene: TRBJ2-4

CDR3nt: TGTGCCAGCAGGGACAGACTAGCGGGGGGGCAAGAGACCCAGTACTTC
CDR3aa: CASRDRLAGGQETQYF
d_gene: TRBD2
abundance: few
len: 16
v_gene: TRBV6-1
j_gene: TRBJ2-5

CDR3nt: TGCGCCAGCAGCTATAAGGGAGGTACCGGGGAGCTGTTTTTT
CDR3aa: CASSYKGGTGELFF
d_gene: -
abundance: many
len: 14
v_gene: TRBV5-1
j_gene: TRBJ2-2

CDR3nt: TGCAGTGCTAGGGGGTCCTATAGGGCGGGTTACTACGAGCAGTACTTC
CDR3aa: CSARGSYRAGYYEQYF
d_gene: -
abundance: -
len: 16
v_gene: TRBV20-1
j_gene: TRBJ2-7

CDR3nt: TGTGCCAACAGCGTAGACGGGGGGGACATTCAGTACTTC
CDR3aa: CANSVDGGDIQYF
d_gene: TRBD2
abundance: few
len: 13
v_gene: TRBV9
j_gene: TRBJ2-4

CDR3nt: TGCAGTGCTAGAGGACAGGGGAGAAACACCATATATTTT
CDR3aa: CSARGQGRNTIYF
d_gene: TRBD1
abundance: once
len: 13
v_gene: TRBV20-1
j_gene: TRBJ1-3

CDR3nt: TGCGCCAGCAGCTTACAGGGGCTACCCCTTCAGGAGACCCAGTACTTC
CDR3aa: CASSLQGLPLQETQYF
d_gene: TRBD1
abundance: -
len: 16
v_gene: TRBV5-1
j_gene: TRBJ2-5

CDR3nt: TGCAGTGCTAGAGACCTCGGAGGGGGCCTCGCCTACGAGCAGTACTTC
CDR3aa: CSARDLGGGLAYEQYF
d_gene: -
abundance: few
len: 16
v_gene: TRBV20-1
j_gene: TRBJ2-7

CDR3nt: TGCAGTGCTAGGGGGGCGAATGAAAAACTGTTTTTT
CDR3aa: CSARGANEKLFF
d_gene: -
abundance: few
len: 12
v_gene: TRBV20-1
j_gene: TRBJ1-4

CDR3nt: TGTGCCAGCAGCTCTTGGTCGCTCAGTAATGAAAAACTGTTTTTT
CDR3aa: CASSSWSLSNEKLFF
d_gene: -
abundance: -
len: 15
v_gene: TRBV7-9
j_gene: TRBJ1-4

CDR3nt: TGTGCCAGCAATCGCAGGGAGGGCGTTGAAAAACTGTTTTTT
CDR3aa: CASNRREGVEKLFF
d_gene: -
abundance: once
len: 14
v_gene: TRBV6-1
j_gene: TRBJ1-4

CDR3nt: TGTGCCAGCAGTTTAGCGTCAGGGGGAAGCGTCTACGAGCAGTACTTC
CDR3aa: CASSLASGGSVYEQYF
d_gene: TRBD1
abundance: -
len: 16
v_gene: TRBV12-3/TRBV12-4
j_gene: TRBJ2-7

CDR3nt: TGCGCCAGCAGCCCCGCCAGGGGGAGGACTGAAGCTTTCTTT
CDR3aa: CASSPARGRTEAFF
d_gene: TRBD1
abundance: -
len: 14
v_gene: TRBV5-1
j_gene: TRBJ1-1

CDR3nt: TGTGCCTGGAGTGTGGGGGGGGCCTACTATAATTCACCCCTCCACTTT
CDR3aa: CAWSVGGAYYNSPLHF
d_gene: -
abundance: once
len: 16
v_gene: TRBV30
j_gene: TRBJ1-6

CDR3nt: TGCGCCAGCAGCTTCTCTACAGCCCCTACCACCGGGGAGCTGTTTTTT
CDR3aa: CASSFSTAPTTGELFF
d_gene: -
abundance: -
len: 16
v_gene: TRBV5-1
j_gene: TRBJ2-2

CDR3nt: TGCAGCGTTCAGAGGGTCTCTAGCACAGATACGCAGTATTTT
CDR3aa: CSVQRVSSTDTQYF
d_gene: -
abundance: few
len: 14
v_gene: TRBV29-1
j_gene: TRBJ2-3

CDR3nt: TGTGCCAGCAGCGCGACCGGGGCCGGGGACAATGAGCAGTTCTTC
CDR3aa: CASSATGAGDNEQFF
d_gene: -
abundance: -
len: 15
v_gene: TRBV6-2/TRBV6-3
j_gene: TRBJ2-1

CDR3nt: TGTGCCAGCAGTTTCAGGGGGCCGGGGAATTCACCCCTCCACTTT
CDR3aa: CASSFRGPGNSPLHF
d_gene: TRBD1
abundance: -
len: 15
v_gene: TRBV12-3/TRBV12-4
j_gene: TRBJ1-6

CDR3nt: TGTGCCAGCAGCGCTCCGGGAGGGGCAACTAATGAAAAACTGTTTTTT
CDR3aa: CASSAPGGATNEKLFF
d_gene: -
abundance: -
len: 16
v_gene: TRBV5-5
j_gene: TRBJ1-4

CDR3nt: TGCAGCGTCACCGGGGGGAACTACGAGCAGTACTTC
CDR3aa: CSVTGGNYEQYF
d_gene: TRBD2
abundance: few
len: 12
v_gene: TRBV29-1
j_gene: TRBJ2-7

CDR3nt: TGTGCCAGCAGCTTAGGTGTAGGGTCCGGACAGCATGAAGCTTTCTTT
CDR3aa: CASSLGVGSGQHEAFF
d_gene: -
abundance: few
len: 16
v_gene: TRBV7-3
j_gene: TRBJ1-1

CDR3nt: TGTGCCAGCAGCTTAGATCAGGGGACAGAGACCCAGTACTTC
CDR3aa: CASSLDQGTETQYF
d_gene: -
abundance: many
len: 14
v_gene: TRBV11-2
j_gene: TRBJ2-5

CDR3nt: TGTGCCAGCTCCGTGACTAGCTACAATGAGCAGTTCTTC
CDR3aa: CASSVTSYNEQFF
d_gene: -
abundance: few
len: 13
v_gene: TRBV18
j_gene: TRBJ2-1

CDR3nt: TGCAGTGCTAGTAGGCGGCAAGAGACCCAGTACTTC
CDR3aa: CSASRRQETQYF
d_gene: -
abundance: few
len: 12
v_gene: TRBV20-1
j_gene: TRBJ2-5

CDR3nt: TGTGCCAGCAGTTTCTCGGGCTATGAGACCCAGTACTTC
CDR3aa: CASSFSGYETQYF
d_gene: -
abundance: once
len: 13
v_gene: TRBV12-3/TRBV12-4
j_gene: TRBJ2-5